This section outlines one T cell receptor beta chain sequence together with its context. Looked up from germline, CDR1 is MDHEN and CDR2 is SYDVKM. V lost 3 bases, J lost 6 bases, and 10 bases stayed unmatched. This CDR3 contains 15 residues. Autoimmune disease history or systemic immunosuppression was exclusionary. The sample is drawn from a study of OX40 agonist ivuxolimab in advanced cancers. Across the whole study: The study reported partial responses in three patients: one hepatocellular carcinoma, two cutaneous melanoma.

Only in-frame clones appear in the TCRdb table, and some are missing; sequencing was by immunoSEQ multiplex PCR. The sample has about 41,000 clones; more than 75% are singletons. This clonotype was sampled from an adult with an advanced solid tumor such as melanoma, head and neck, liver or kidney cancer. J is TRBJ1-1 and V is TRBV28; 7 positions match TRBD1. Sequencing was performed on CD4+ or CD8+ T cells sorted from blood, taken in a trial of the OX40 agonist ivuxolimab. The CDR3 spells CASSLFRAGGAEAFF. The DNA for the CDR3 is TGTGCCAGCAGTTTGTTCCGTGCAGGGGGGGCTGAAGCTTTCTTT. Complete variable domain (other parts from reference TRBV28 and TRBJ1-1): DVKVTQSSRYLVKRTGEKVFLECVQDMDHENMFWYRQDPGLGLRLIYFSYDVKMKEKGDIPEGYSVSREKKERFSLILESASTNQTSMYLCASSLFRAGGAEAFFGQGTRLTVV.